These 32 T cell receptor beta chains came from one sample sequenced in a study of shared clonotypes between healthy human individuals (dated by TCRdb to the early 2020s). Library generation was performed with the immunoSEQ multiplex PCR assay. Imported from immuneACCESS, the table was reduced by TCRdb to in-frame sequences with V and J called. These copies leave out some clones; in studies compared against another copy, an unresolved V gene accounts for under half, and the cause of the remainder is not known. Within this sample are some 1.5 million clones, with 95% to 99% of them counted one time only. The ten most abundant clones make up approximately 0.45% of the sample. What was sequenced was naive CD4+ T cells sorted from blood. Sample cell subset or site, as interpreted from the label and publication: CD45RA+ positively selected. The receptors here all came from a man aged 30 to 39 in good health.

The J gene is TRBJ2-2, the V gene TRBV11-1; maybe TRBD1 (5 bases). Trimming left V 10 bases short and J 5 bases short, with 11 bases between. Germline V gene lookup returns CDR1 SGHAT and CDR2 FQDESV (reference sequence). CDR3 length: 12 residues. The CDR3 protein is CATTKGTGELFF. The CDR3 DNA is TGTGCCACCACGAAGGGGACCGGGGAGCTGTTTTTT.

Concerning this clone: This sample includes further DNA sequences coding for the same CDR3. V usage is TRBV10-3 and J usage is TRBJ2-7; 8 positions agree with TRBD2. Trimming took 9 bases from V and 0 from J; bases not matched to a gene: 1. The CDR3 is 12 amino acids. Germline CDR1 is ENHRY and CDR2 is SYGVKD. CDR3 region: CAISGDSYEQYF. Written as DNA, the CDR3 is TGTGCCATTAGCGGGGACTCCTACGAGCAGTACTTC.

V usage is TRBV18 and J usage is TRBJ2-7, with 9 bases matching TRBD2. Per germline, CDR1 KGHSH and CDR2 LQKENI. The CDR3 length is 15 residues. V shed 0 bases, J shed 2 bases, and the junction held 2 bases outside the gene matches. The DNA of the CDR3 is TGTGCCAGCTCACCACCGCCTAGCGGGACCTACGAGCAGTACTTC. It codes for CASSPPPSGTYEQYF.

The chain recombines TRBV18 with TRBJ2-5; no definite D call. The germline V gene has CDR1 KGHSH and CDR2 LQKENI. The V end was cut by 6 bases, the J end by 5 bases, with 10 bases between. CDR3 length: 12 residues. The CDR3 bases are TGTGCCAGCTCGTCCAGCGCGGAGACCCAGTACTTC. The encoded protein is CASSSSAETQYF.

CDR3 amino acids: CASSHRGREYEQYF. The DNA for the CDR3 is TGCGCCAGCAGCCATCGGGGCAGGGAGTACGAGCAGTACTTC. The V gene is TRBV4-1, the J gene TRBJ2-7; D possibly uses TRBD1 or TRBD2 (5 bases each). CDR3 length: 14 amino acids. V lost 3 bases, J lost 4 bases, and 13 bases lay in between. Germline CDR1 and CDR2: MGHRA and YSYEKL.

This clone was seen only once. The rearrangement uses TRBV28 and TRBJ2-1; 10 bases line up with TRBD2. J lost 4 bases, V lost 5 bases, and 8 bases had no gene match. The CDR3 contains 16 residues. Germline CDR1 and CDR2: MDHEN and SYDVKM. CDR3 bases: TGTGCCAGCAGTCGCTCTCTAGCGGGAGTATACAATGAGCAGTTCTTC. It is translated as CASSRSLAGVYNEQFF.

In regard to this clone: This sample includes further DNA sequences coding for the same CDR3. V gene TRBV28 combines with J gene TRBJ2-7; a weak D match, TRBD1 (5 bases). Looked up from germline, CDR1 is MDHEN and CDR2 is SYDVKM. The CDR3 extends over 14 amino acids. Trimming removed 2 bases from V and 2 bases from J, with 10 bases in between. The DNA for the CDR3 is TGTGCCAGCAGTTTAGGGCAGGGAACCTACGAGCAGTACTTC. Its protein product is CASSLGQGTYEQYF. The full variable domain, rest sourced from reference TRBV28 and TRBJ2-7, is DVKVTQSSRYLVKRTGEKVFLECVQDMDHENMFWYRQDPGLGLRLIYFSYDVKMKEKGDIPEGYSVSREKKERFSLILESASTNQTSMYLCASSLGQGTYEQYFGPGTRLTVT.

The chain carries TRBV25-1 and TRBJ2-7, with TRBD1 matching 9 bases. This CDR3 spans 16 amino acids. Germline V CDR1 and CDR2: MGHDK, SYGVNS. The junction had 9 bases not matched to a gene; V was cut back by 3 bases and J by 3 bases. This chain's CDR3 is CASSDSTPGQGYEQYF. The CDR3 DNA reads TGTGCCAGCAGTGACTCGACACCGGGACAGGGCTACGAGCAGTACTTC.

The chain couples TRBV30 to TRBJ2-3, with no clear D. The CDR3 runs to 14 residues. V was cut by 2 bases and J by 1 base, with 10 bases left in between. Germline assignment: CDR1 GTSNPN and CDR2 SVGIG (reference sequence). The CDR3 sequence: CAWSRSYRTDTQYF. The DNA of the CDR3 is TGTGCCTGGAGTAGGAGCTACCGCACAGATACGCAGTATTTT. The full variable domain, completed using reference TRBV30 and TRBJ2-3, is SQTIHQWPATLVQPVGSPLSLECTVEGTSNPNLYWYRQAAGRGLQLLFYSVGIGQISSEVPQNLSASRPQDRQFILSSKKLLLSDSGFYLCAWSRSYRTDTQYFGPGTRLTVL.

The chain links TRBV28 to TRBJ2-1; 10 nucleotides agree with TRBD2. Germline V gene data show CDR1 as MDHEN and CDR2 as SYDVKM. There are 12 residues in the CDR3. Losses at the gene ends were 4 bases for V and 10 bases for J; bases not matched to a gene: 1. The CDR3 coding sequence is TGTGCCAGCAGTTCGGGACTAGCGGAGCAGTTCTTC. Its translation is CASSSGLAEQFF.

The chain's CDR3 is CASSLYKARAGELFF. CDR3 bases: TGTGCCAGCAGCTTGTATAAGGCGCGGGCTGGGGAGCTGTTTTTT. The V gene is TRBV5-4, the J gene TRBJ2-2; possibly TRBD2 for D (5 bases). Germline V gene sequence: CDR1 SGHNT, CDR2 YYREEE (reference sequence). The CDR3 has 15 amino acids. Deletions cut 1 base from V and 8 bases from J, with 15 bases between.

This clone appeared once. This chain uses TRBV29-1 with TRBJ2-7; 7 positions match TRBD1. This CDR3 is 13 amino acids long. J lost 4 bases, V lost 6 bases, and 9 bases had no gene match. Looked up from germline, CDR1 is SQVTM and CDR2 is ANQGSEA. The CDR3 bases are TGCAGCGTCGGCCCCGGGACAGAGTACGAGCAGTACTTC. Amino acids: CSVGPGTEYEQYF.

In the case of this clone: Other DNA sequences in the same sample also yield this CDR3. The chain uses TRBV11-3 and TRBJ2-1; 11 nucleotides line up with TRBD2. The CDR3 consists of 15 residues. CDR1 is SGHNT, CDR2 YENEEA, per germline. V lost 5 bases and J lost 3; bases outside the gene matches: 3. Written as DNA, the CDR3 is TGTGCCAGCAGCCCTGGACTAGCGGGCTACAATGAGCAGTTCTTC. Translation: CASSPGLAGYNEQFF.

The V call is TRBV9, the J call TRBJ2-3, with no clear D. The germline V and J ends were trimmed by 0 bases and 6 bases, with 8 bases remaining between them. In germline, CDR1 is SGDLS, CDR2 YYNGEE. The CDR3 covers 13 residues. CDR3 sequence: CASSVVGLDTQYF. As DNA, the CDR3 is TGTGCCAGCAGCGTAGTAGGTTTGGATACGCAGTATTTT.

This chain links TRBV9 with TRBJ1-2; no firm D call. Per germline, CDR1 SGDLS and CDR2 YYNGEE. CDR3 length: 16 amino acids. V lost 4 bases and J lost 1, with 17 bases in between. In DNA, the CDR3 is TGTGCCAGCAGCCCACAGACTTTTGTTCGTAACTATGGCTACACCTTC. Amino acid sequence: CASSPQTFVRNYGYTF.

V gene TRBV14 combines with J gene TRBJ1-4; D remains unclear. CDR1 SGHDN and CDR2 FVKESK come from the germline V gene. The CDR3 runs 15 residues. Trimming removed 1 base at V and 7 bases at J, with 13 bases between. The chain's CDR3 is CASSQARTGSEKLFF. The CDR3, as DNA: TGTGCCAGCAGCCAAGCCAGGACGGGAAGTGAAAAACTGTTTTTT. Filled out from reference TRBV14 and TRBJ1-4, the complete variable domain reads EAGVTQFPSHSVIEKGQTVTLRCDPISGHDNLYWYRRVMGKEIKFLLHFVKESKQDESGMPNNRFLAERTGGTYSTLKVQPAELEDSGVYFCASSQARTGSEKLFFGSGTQLSVL.

The rearrangement joins TRBV10-3 to TRBJ2-7; D gene ambiguous. Germline V gene sequence: CDR1 ENHRY, CDR2 SYGVKD. The CDR3 sequence is 13 residues long. Trimming shortened V by 6 bases and J by 0 bases, and 9 bases separated the two germline ends. CDR3 amino acids: CAIRASVSYEQYF. The CDR3 region has the DNA TGTGCCATCAGGGCAAGCGTCTCCTACGAGCAGTACTTC.

J is TRBJ2-6 and V is TRBV6-5; no firm D call. V gave up 8 bases and J gave up 4 bases, with 12 bases separating them. The V gene's germline CDR1 is MNHEY and CDR2 SVGAGI. This CDR3 comprises 14 residues. CDR3 protein: CASSPSTGANVLTF. The CDR3 DNA sequence: TGTGCCAGCTCCCCCAGCACAGGGGCCAACGTCCTGACTTTC.

With regard to this clone: One end of the junction is discordant with germline, which a read error may explain. The chain is built from TRBV5-1 and TRBJ1-1; D is perhaps TRBD1 (5 bases). The CDR3 runs 13 residues. Germline CDR1 reads SGHRS; CDR2 reads YFSETQ. The CDR3 here is CATSQGGHLESFF. The CDR3 DNA is TGCGCCACCTCTCAAGGTGGACACCTTGAATCTTTCTTT.

CDR3 DNA sequence: TGTGCCAGCAGGGAGACTAGCGGGAGTGCAGATACGCAGTATTTT. Residues: CASRETSGSADTQYF. V usage is TRBV6-1 and J usage is TRBJ2-3; TRBD2 agrees at 12 bases. V lost 6 bases and J lost 4; bases outside the gene matches: 5. Looked up from germline, CDR1 is MNHNS and CDR2 is SASEGT. The CDR3 runs 15 residues.

This chain connects TRBV6-5 to TRBJ1-2; D gene ambiguous. V lost 5 bases to trimming and J lost 3 bases, with 16 bases between them. Germline CDR1 reads MNHEY; CDR2 reads SVGAGI. The CDR3 loop spans 15 amino acids. The CDR3, as DNA: TGTGCCAGCAGTCCCGGGCCAGGCTACGACTATGGCTACACCTTC. Amino acids: CASSPGPGYDYGYTF.

This clone was seen a single time. The genes are TRBV30 and TRBJ2-7, with 9 bases aligning to TRBD2. The CDR3 totals 14 residues. V dropped 3 bases and J dropped 7; count of bases not matched to a gene: 10. Germline V gene data show CDR1 as GTSNPN and CDR2 as SVGIG (reference sequence). The CDR3: CAWRLAGLEGEQYF. CDR3 DNA sequence: TGTGCCTGGAGGCTAGCGGGATTAGAGGGGGAGCAGTACTTC. The variable domain in full, with the rest retrieved from reference TRBV30 and TRBJ2-7, is SQTIHQWPATLVQPVGSPLSLECTVEGTSNPNLYWYRQAAGRGLQLLFYSVGIGQISSEVPQNLSASRPQDRQFILSSKKLLLSDSGFYLCAWRLAGLEGEQYFGPGTRLTVT.

V gene TRBV7-2 combines with J gene TRBJ2-5, with D possibly called TRBD1 or TRBD2 (6 bases each). Per germline, CDR1 SGHTA and CDR2 FQGNSA. The ends were cut back, 1 base at V and 5 bases at J, with 14 bases in the middle. The CDR3 extends over 15 amino acids. CDR3 region: CASSLGGAPQETQYF. In DNA form, the CDR3 reads TGTGCCAGCAGCTTAGGGGGGGCCCCTCAGGAGACCCAGTACTTC.

V is TRBV7-8 and J is TRBJ2-1; D is unresolved. The ends were cut back, 7 bases at V and 8 bases at J, with 15 bases in the middle. Germline assignment: CDR1 SGHVS and CDR2 FQNEAQ. CDR3 length equals 13 residues. CDR3: CASTLRFLDEQFF. CDR3 nucleotide sequence: TGTGCCAGCACTCTTAGGTTCCTAGATGAGCAGTTCTTC. The whole variable domain, remainder taken from reference TRBV7-8 and TRBJ2-1, is GAGVSQSPRYKVAKRGQDVALRCDPISGHVSLFWYQQALGQGPEFLTYFQNEAQLDKSGLPSDRFFAERPEGSVSTLKIQRTQQEDSAVYLCASTLRFLDEQFFGPGTRLTVL.

V gene TRBV7-9 combines with J gene TRBJ1-1; D gene unclear. This CDR3 comprises 14 residues. CDR1 SEHNR and CDR2 FQNEAQ come from the germline V gene (reference sequence). V was cut by 1 base and J by 4 bases, with 10 bases left in between. The DNA for the CDR3 is TGTGCCAGCAGCTTAGGAGGGCTTGGCACTGAAGCTTTCTTT. It encodes CASSLGGLGTEAFF.

The table lists this clone with a count of one. The V call is TRBV10-3, the J call TRBJ2-7, with D maybe TRBD2 (6 bases). There are 12 residues in the CDR3. V was clipped by 6 bases and J by 5 bases, with 11 bases between them. CDR1 ENHRY and CDR2 SYGVKD come from the germline V gene. CDR3 region: CAIRGRGHEQYF. The DNA for the CDR3 is TGTGCCATCAGGGGGCGGGGCCACGAGCAGTACTTC.

Concerning this clone itself: This sample includes further DNA sequences coding for the same CDR3. This chain connects TRBV6-1 to TRBJ1-5; D is ambiguous. The V gene lost 2 bases and the J gene lost 0 bases, with 5 bases spanning the gap. The CDR3 has 14 residues. Germline-derived CDR1 and CDR2 are MNHNS and SASEGT. In DNA, the CDR3 is TGTGCCAGCAGTGAAACCTATAGCAATCAGCCCCAGCATTTT. Translating gives CASSETYSNQPQHF.

This clone has a single count. V usage is TRBV9 and J usage is TRBJ2-2; no definite D call. This CDR3 is 13 amino acids long. The V end lost 3 bases, the J end lost 11 bases, and 14 bases lay between the germline ends. Per the germline V gene, CDR1 is SGDLS and CDR2 is YYNGEE. Written as DNA, the CDR3 is TGTGCCAGCAGCGCGTTAGTCGTTAGCGAGCTGTTTTTT. It specifies CASSALVVSELFF.

In the case of this clone: Additional DNA sequences in this sample encode the identical CDR3. This chain's CDR3 is CASGKPGTDTQYF. Written as DNA, the CDR3 is TGTGCCAGCGGTAAACCTGGCACAGATACGCAGTATTTT. The V gene is TRBV6-5, the J gene TRBJ2-3, with no clear D. Trimming took 8 bases from V and 1 from J, leaving 10 bases between them. The CDR3 is 13 amino acids. CDR1 and CDR2 (germline): MNHEY, SVGAGI.

The chain recombines TRBV6-1 with TRBJ2-7, with 8 bases identical to TRBD1. The CDR3 runs to 15 residues. Looked up from germline, CDR1 is MNHNS and CDR2 is SASEGT. V dropped 1 base and J dropped 2; count of bases not matched to a gene: 4. The CDR3 sequence: CASSEGAGGPYEQYF. CDR3 bases: TGTGCCAGCAGTGAAGGGGCAGGGGGCCCCTACGAGCAGTACTTC.

Of note for this clone: Other nucleotide sequences in the sample specify the same CDR3. The chain carries TRBV9 and TRBJ2-1; D perhaps matches TRBD1 (6 bases). V gave up 5 bases and J gave up 9 bases, with 18 bases separating them. This CDR3 has 14 residues. Germline V gene sequence: CDR1 SGDLS, CDR2 YYNGEE. CDR3 in amino acids: CASSLSGRGGEQFF. The CDR3 coding sequence is TGTGCCAGCAGTCTCTCGGGGAGAGGGGGTGAGCAGTTCTTC.

This sequence joins TRBV6-6 and TRBJ1-1, with TRBD1 identical over 7 bases. Per germline, CDR1 MNHNY and CDR2 SVGAGI (reference sequence). This CDR3 has 15 residues. Trimming took 5 bases from V and 7 from J; bases not matched to a gene: 13. The CDR3 DNA sequence: TGTGCCAGCAGTCGTTCCGGGACAGAGTTAGATGAAGCTTTCTTT. The encoded protein is CASSRSGTELDEAFF.